Listed below are T cell receptor beta chains from one sample, sequenced in a study of blood T cell repertoires in COVID-19. Repertoires were generated with immunoSEQ multiplex PCR, while TCRdb's copy carries only in-frame clones and drops some. This sample carries 95,000 to 150,000 clones, roughly 79% of them seen once, and the ten largest clones take 20% to 30%. Sequencing was performed on peripheral blood. These receptors all stem from a human donor in a cohort sampled during active COVID-19. Each CDR3 is given with its conserved first and last residue. A D gene is named only where the DNA matches it firmly. Size values are once, few and many counts, or a class for expanded clones, and some rows have none.

length	V	size	J	D	DNA	CDR3
16	TRBV7-2	.	TRBJ2-1	TRBD2	TGTGCCAGCAGCTTAGAGGTAGCGGGAGGGCGGAATGAGCAGTTCTTC	CASSLEVAGGRNEQFF
17	TRBV5-5	.	TRBJ1-3	.	TGTGCCAGCAGCTCAAATCAGGGGACGTACTCTGGAAACACCATATATTTT	CASSSNQGTYSGNTIYF
16	TRBV28	.	TRBJ1-6	TRBD1	TGTGCCAGCAGTTTGGCGCGCGGGACAGGTTATTCACCCCTCCACTTT	CASSLARGTGYSPLHF
13	TRBV7-3	.	TRBJ2-3	TRBD2	TGTGCCAGCAGGGGGGAGGGCCAAGATACGCAGTATTTT	CASRGEGQDTQYF
14	TRBV7-3	few	TRBJ2-3	.	TGTGCCAGCAGCCCGCAGCATACAGGCGATACGCAGTATTTT	CASSPQHTGDTQYF
17	TRBV24-1	.	TRBJ2-5	TRBD2	TGTGCCACCAGTGATCCGAGAATAGCGGGGCGGGGAGAGACCCAGTACTTC	CATSDPRIAGRGETQYF
14	TRBV29-1	few	TRBJ2-5	TRBD1	TGCAGCGTTTTGGACAGGGGTTACCAAGAGACCCAGTACTTC	CSVLDRGYQETQYF
16	TRBV7-2	.	TRBJ1-1	TRBD1	TGTGCCAGCAGCTACTGGACAGGGTTGAGTGGGACTGAAGCTTTCTTT	CASSYWTGLSGTEAFF
13	TRBV12-3/TRBV12-4	few	TRBJ2-3	.	TGTGCCAGCAGTTTTGTAATCAGGGATACGCAGTATTTT	CASSFVIRDTQYF
13	TRBV7-2	.	TRBJ1-2	.	TGTGCCAGCAGCTTAGACAGGGCAGGAGGCTACACCTTC	CASSLDRAGGYTF
17	TRBV5-5	.	TRBJ2-2	TRBD2	TGTGCCAGCAGCTCGGGGATCTGGGTAGCGGGAACCGGGGAGCTGTTTTTT	CASSSGIWVAGTGELFF
13	TRBV7-2	.	TRBJ2-3	TRBD1	TGTGCCAGCAGCTGGGACAGGACAGATACGCAGTATTTT	CASSWDRTDTQYF
14	TRBV5-4	.	TRBJ1-2	TRBD1	TGTGCCAGCAGCTTACAGGGGGCGTACTATGGCTACACCTTC	CASSLQGAYYGYTF
15	TRBV29-1	.	TRBJ2-2	.	TGCAGCGTTGCCAGCGCCAAAAGAAGGACCGGGGAGCTGTTTTTT	CSVASAKRRTGELFF
14	TRBV5-1	.	TRBJ1-5	TRBD1	TGCGCCAGCAGCTCCGGACAGGCCAATGAGCCCCAGCATTTT	CASSSGQANEPQHF
13	TRBV7-6	.	TRBJ1-1	.	TGTGCCAGCAGCTTAGGAGGGAAGTCTGAAGCTTTCTTT	CASSLGGKSEAFF
13	TRBV28	.	TRBJ2-2	.	TGTGCCAGCAAGACAACGAACACCGGGGAGCTGTTTTTT	CASKTTNTGELFF
15	TRBV5-1	.	TRBJ1-1	.	TGCGCCAGCAGCTTGGCCCCAGGGGTAGGCACTGAAGCTTTCTTT	CASSLAPGVGTEAFF
14	TRBV7-9	.	TRBJ1-2	.	TGTGCCAGCAGCCCACCTGTTGGGGGGGATGGCTACACCTTC	CASSPPVGGDGYTF
13	TRBV2	.	TRBJ2-5	TRBD1	TGTGCCAGCAGTTCACGGGACAGCCGGACCCAGTACTTC	CASSSRDSRTQYF
14	TRBV19	.	TRBJ2-1	.	TGTGCCAGTACGGGTGCTTTCAGGGGCAATGAGCAGTTCTTC	CASTGAFRGNEQFF
15	TRBV4-2	.	TRBJ2-2	.	TGTGCCAGCAGCCAGGGACTGGTAGAGTCCGGGGAGCTGTTTTTT	CASSQGLVESGELFF
15	TRBV6-2/TRBV6-3	many	TRBJ1-2	TRBD1	TGTGCCAGCAGTTCCTACAGGGGGCTGGACTATGGCTACACCTTC	CASSSYRGLDYGYTF
15	TRBV7-2	.	TRBJ1-3	.	TGTGCCAGCAGCTTAGAATCCGGCTCTGGAAACACCATATATTTT	CASSLESGSGNTIYF
15	TRBV27	.	TRBJ2-3	TRBD1	TGTGCCAGCAGTCTCGACAGGGCCAGCACAGATACGCAGTATTTT	CASSLDRASTDTQYF
16	TRBV10-3	.	TRBJ2-2	TRBD1	TGTGCCATCAGGCCGGGACAGGGGCAGGACACCGGGGAGCTGTTTTTT	CAIRPGQGQDTGELFF
15	TRBV6-6	.	TRBJ2-5	TRBD2	TGTGCCAGCAGTTCGACAGGGCGGGGGGGAGAGACCCAGTACTTC	CASSSTGRGGETQYF
14	TRBV6-5	once	TRBJ2-2	.	TGTGCCAGCAGCGCTGACCTAGAGTCAGGGGAGCTGTTTTTT	CASSADLESGELFF
14	TRBV28	.	TRBJ1-4	.	TGTGCCAGCAGGAGGGACACCATTAATGAAAAACTGTTTTTT	CASRRDTINEKLFF
15	TRBV18	.	TRBJ2-7	TRBD1	TGTGCCAGCTCACCCTCGGGACAGGTCACCTACGAGCAGTACTTC	CASSPSGQVTYEQYF
12	TRBV6-2/TRBV6-3	.	TRBJ1-2	.	TGTGCCAGCAGTTCCAGGGGTCTAGGCTACACCTTC	CASSSRGLGYTF
14	TRBV5-6	.	TRBJ1-2	TRBD1	TGTGCCAGCAGCTTGGGGACAGGGGATTATGGCTACACCTTC	CASSLGTGDYGYTF
15	TRBV27	.	TRBJ2-7	TRBD1	TGTGCCAGCAGTTTATGGACAGGTAGCTCCTACGAGCAGTACTTC	CASSLWTGSSYEQYF
13	TRBV6-5	.	TRBJ2-3	.	TGTGCCAGCAGCAGCCCCGGGGTCGGTACGCAGTATTTT	CASSSPGVGTQYF
11	TRBV30	few	TRBJ1-1	.	TGTGCCTTCTCAGGGGAAACTGAAGCTTTCTTT	CAFSGETEAFF
16	TRBV5-1	.	TRBJ2-1	TRBD1	TGCGCCAGCAGCGCGGGGTTGGGACAGGGATACAATGAGCAGTTCTTC	CASSAGLGQGYNEQFF
13	TRBV12-3/TRBV12-4	.	TRBJ2-3	.	TGTGCCAGCAAGAGGGTCAATGGAGATACGCAGTATTTT	CASKRVNGDTQYF
14	TRBV28	.	TRBJ1-2	TRBD1	TGTGCCAGTAACTCCGACAGGGGGCGTGGGGGCTACACCTTC	CASNSDRGRGGYTF
14	TRBV7-6	.	TRBJ2-6	.	TGTGCCAGCAGCCCGAGATGGGGGGCCAACGTCCTGACTTTC	CASSPRWGANVLTF
13	TRBV7-2	.	TRBJ2-7	.	TGTGCCAGCGCTAAGGACTTCAACTACGAGCAGTACTTC	CASAKDFNYEQYF
19	TRBV7-9	.	TRBJ2-2	TRBD1	TGTGCCAGCAGCTCATCCTACAGGGGGCTGAAGCGGAGGACCGGGGAGCTGTTTTTT	CASSSSYRGLKRRTGELFF
18	TRBV30	.	TRBJ2-6	TRBD2	TGTGCCTGGAGTGGCAGACTAGCGTTACTCTCTGGGGCCAACGTCCTGACTTTC	CAWSGRLALLSGANVLTF
15	TRBV15	.	TRBJ1-1	TRBD1	TGTGCCACCAGCAGGACAGGGCTTCTGAACACTGAAGCTTTCTTT	CATSRTGLLNTEAFF
15	TRBV5-1	.	TRBJ1-1	TRBD1	TGCGCCAGCAGCTTTGGGGGACAGGGGAACACTGAAGCTTTCTTT	CASSFGGQGNTEAFF
14	TRBV7-9	.	TRBJ2-5	TRBD1	TGTGCCAGCTGCGTGGGACAGGGTTGGGAGACCCAGTACTTC	CASCVGQGWETQYF
14	TRBV6-4	.	TRBJ1-2	.	TGTGCCAGCAGCAACAGGCCATCTAACTATGGCTACACCTTC	CASSNRPSNYGYTF
14	TRBV15	.	TRBJ1-1	.	TGTGCCACCAGCAGAGATGGGGGGGCACGGGTGGCTTTCTTT	CATSRDGGARVAFF
17	TRBV18	.	TRBJ2-1	TRBD2	TGTGCCAGCTCTGACACCGGGCTAGCGGGAGGGTACAATGAGCAGTTCTTC	CASSDTGLAGGYNEQFF
15	TRBV5-1	.	TRBJ2-3	TRBD1	TGCGCCAGCAGCCTTGGACAGGGGTATACAGATACGCAGTATTTT	CASSLGQGYTDTQYF
13	TRBV6-2/TRBV6-3	many	TRBJ2-3	TRBD2	TGTGCCAGCAGTTACACAGGACTAGTTTCGTGGTATTTT	CASSYTGLVSWYF
15	TRBV27	.	TRBJ2-1	TRBD2	TGTGCCAGCAGTTTAATGAGCGGGAGCACCGGTGAGCAGTTCTTC	CASSLMSGSTGEQFF
15	TRBV7-2	few	TRBJ1-2	.	TGTGCCAGCAGCCCCGGGGTAGGGATGAAGGATGGCTACACCTTC	CASSPGVGMKDGYTF
14	TRBV7-6	once	TRBJ2-7	TRBD1	TGTGCCAGCAGCATGGCTACACAGGGGGGCGAGCAGTACTTC	CASSMATQGGEQYF
16	TRBV7-8	.	TRBJ2-1	.	TGTGCCAGCAGCTTAGTCCTAGCGTCTTCTTCTAGAGAGCAGTTCTTC	CASSLVLASSSREQFF
16	TRBV28	.	TRBJ2-1	TRBD2	TGTGCCAGCAGTTTATCAGCGGGAGGACACCGCAATGAGCAGTTCTTC	CASSLSAGGHRNEQFF